This T cell receptor beta chain was obtained from a study of blood T cell repertoires in COVID-19. Germline values: CDR1 LNHDA, CDR2 SQIVND (reference sequence). The CDR3 runs to 13 residues. Deletions cut 4 bases from V and 2 bases from J, with 7 bases between. Sequenced by immunoSEQ multiplex PCR; TCRdb stores in-frame clones only, minus some. The sample lists more than 150,000 clones, around 79% occurring once. The J gene is TRBJ2-3, the V gene TRBV19; tentative D call: TRBD1 (5 bases). Sequences were obtained from peripheral blood. This receptor was taken from a man aged 55 to 70 with active or convalescent COVID-19. In DNA, the CDR3 is TGTGCCAGTAGTACAGGGATCACAGATACGCAGTATTTT. Translated, it gives CASSTGITDTQYF.